This T cell receptor (beta chain) was sequenced in a study of cytomegalovirus exposure and HLA in healthy donors. General study results and limits: In vitro experiments confirmed that a few CMV-associated chains were specific for CMV antigens. The study labeled 150 to 200 TCR beta chains cytomegalovirus-associated. CMV serostatus stood as the only immune exposure information on hand.

Amplification used 60 Vbeta primers and 13 Jbeta primers. Clones were sequenced by immunoSEQ multiplex PCR, and TCRdb holds only the in-frame ones, with some missing. Of 200,000 or so clones listed, around 80% were seen once; the top ten hold around 1.7%. Trimming took 3 bases from V and 4 from J; bases not matched to a gene: 10. The V gene's germline CDR1 is MNHNS and CDR2 SASEGT. The CDR3 extends over 18 amino acids. Points on this clone: Its antigen is unknown.

The V call is TRBV6-1, the J call TRBJ2-3; the match to TRBD2 covers 13 bases. Sequenced: PBMCs. This receptor was obtained from a man in his fifties or sixties in good health and CMV-seronegative. CDR3: CASSDGTSGIRRADTQYF. The CDR3 DNA sequence: TGTGCCAGCAGTGACGGGACTAGCGGGATCCGTAGGGCAGATACGCAGTATTTT.